Sequencing of this T cell receptor beta chain was carried out in a study of T cell changes during pregnancy in multiple sclerosis. Germline V CDR1 and CDR2: LNHDA, SQIVND (reference sequence). V gave up 5 bases and J gave up 4 bases; unmatched junction bases: 7. This CDR3 spans 14 amino acids. In this sample, this clone turned up once. Sequencing was performed with immunoSEQ multiplex PCR; in TCRdb, only in-frame clones are kept and a portion is missing. The sample carries around 69,000 clones, about 92% recorded once. The chain uses TRBV19 and TRBJ1-2; 7 bases agree with TRBD1. The sequence came from a female donor in good health, enrolled as a control in a pregnancy study. The specimen comprised peripheral blood, sampled in the second trimester of pregnancy. The CDR3 DNA is TGTGCCAGTAGTCCCCTGGACAGGCCCTATGGCTACACCTTC. This encodes CASSPLDRPYGYTF.